Listed here are 32 T cell receptor beta chains from one sample, sequenced in a study of Ad26.COV2.S vaccination and SARS-CoV-2 variants. Treatment indicated: some 19 received Ad26.COV2.S at low or high dose, single or two shots; about five received placebo; per-sample allocation not given. Samples were taken on day 63 after the first vaccine or placebo injection. The method was immunoSEQ multiplex PCR; TCRdb's version includes in-frame clones alone and lacks a portion of them. The table lists roughly 420,000 clones, about 91% of them singletons. The sequencing here drew on peripheral blood, taken in a trial of Ad26.COV2.S vaccine versus placebo. These receptors all come from a person aged 18-65 years who received the Ad26.COV2.S COVID-19 vaccine or a placebo.

V gene TRBV4-2 combines with J gene TRBJ2-5, with D hard to call. Trimming left V 0 bases short and J 2 bases short, with 10 bases between. The CDR3 has 15 residues. Per the germline V gene, CDR1 is LGHNA and CDR2 is YNFKEQ. DNA of the CDR3: TGTGCCAGCAGCCAAGACTGGTACGTTCAAGAGACCCAGTACTTC. Its protein is CASSQDWYVQETQYF.

The chain links TRBV29-1 to TRBJ2-2, with a tentative D call TRBD2 (6 bases). The CDR3 is 13 residues long. Germline V gene data show CDR1 as SQVTM and CDR2 as ANQGSEA. V lost 4 bases and J 6 bases, leaving 12 bases between the germline ends. CDR3 amino acids: CSVVRGIAGELFF. The CDR3 DNA follows: TGCAGCGTTGTCCGGGGGATCGCCGGGGAGCTGTTTTTT.

This clone is a singleton in its sample. The chain couples TRBV7-2 to TRBJ1-2; the D is unclear. The V gene lost 5 bases and the J gene lost 2 bases, with 12 bases spanning the gap. The germline gives CDR1 SGHTA, CDR2 FQGNSA. This CDR3 spans 14 amino acids. CDR3 sequence reads: CASSPDGMNYGYTF. In nucleotides, the CDR3 is TGTGCCAGCAGCCCTGACGGAATGAACTATGGCTACACCTTC.

The chain employs TRBV7-3 and TRBJ2-7, with D perhaps matching TRBD1 (5 bases). This CDR3 has 13 residues. Germline CDR1 SGHTA, CDR2 FQGTGA. V was clipped by 8 bases and J by 1 base, with 12 bases between them. CDR3 nucleotides: TGTGCCAGCTCCAGGGTTTTTTCCTACGAGCAGTACTTC. This codes for CASSRVFSYEQYF.

This clone has a single count. The chain uses TRBV11-3 and TRBJ2-1, with D perhaps matching TRBD1 or TRBD2 (7 bases each). V was clipped by 5 bases and J by 0 bases, with 11 bases between them. There are 15 residues in the CDR3. Germline CDR1 is SGHNT and CDR2 is YENEEA. The CDR3 reads CASSQGGVSYNEQFF. The CDR3 nucleotides are TGTGCCAGCAGCCAGGGGGGGGTCTCCTACAATGAGCAGTTCTTC.

V usage is TRBV7-3 and J usage is TRBJ1-2, with a possible D match to TRBD1 (5 bases). Trimming shortened V by 5 bases and J by 6 bases, and 16 bases separated the two germline ends. The CDR3 runs 14 residues. Germline-derived CDR1 and CDR2 are SGHTA and FQGTGA. DNA for the CDR3: TGTGCCAGCAGCCTCTCAGGTGGGACTGATGGCTACACCTTC. Translating it yields CASSLSGGTDGYTF.

The chain combines TRBV29-1 with TRBJ1-2; 12 bases agree with TRBD1. Germline trimming cut 2 bases from V and 7 bases from J; bases unmatched to any gene: 5. Germline CDR1 is SQVTM and CDR2 is ANQGSEA. There are 14 residues in the CDR3. Here the CDR3 reads CSVERGQGAAGYTF. Written as DNA, the CDR3 is TGCAGCGTTGAAAGGGGACAGGGGGCAGCTGGCTACACCTTC.

V gene TRBV7-6 combines with J gene TRBJ1-1; a weak D match, TRBD1 (6 bases). The CDR3 is 16 residues long. V lost 1 base and J lost 3, with 15 bases in between. Germline V gene sequence: CDR1 SGHVS, CDR2 FNYEAQ. The CDR3 sequence: CASSLDGTRLYTEAFF. CDR3 nucleotides: TGTGCCAGCAGCTTAGATGGGACAAGGCTTTACACTGAAGCTTTCTTT.

CDR3 loop: CASSQDRDNYSPLHF. The CDR3 nucleotides read TGCGCCAGCAGCCAAGATCGGGACAATTATTCACCCCTCCACTTT. The chain carries TRBV4-1 and TRBJ1-6; tentatively, D is TRBD1 (6 bases). The germline CDR1 and CDR2 sequences are MGHRA and YSYEKL. The CDR3 runs 15 residues. Deletions cut 0 bases from V and 8 bases from J, with 11 bases between.

This chain links TRBV5-1 with TRBJ1-2; D is perhaps TRBD1 (5 bases). Germline values: CDR1 SGHRS, CDR2 YFSETQ. The CDR3 spans 12 residues. Trimming removed 5 bases from V and 4 bases from J, with 9 bases in between. CDR3 sequence reads: CASSPDSYGYTF. The DNA for the CDR3 is TGCGCCAGCAGTCCTGACAGCTATGGCTACACCTTC. Full variable domain (missing parts from reference TRBV5-1 and TRBJ1-2): KAGVTQTPRYLIKTRGQQVTLSCSPISGHRSVSWYQQTPGQGLQFLFEYFSETQRNKGNFPGRFSGRQFSNSRSEMNVSTLELGDSALYLCASSPDSYGYTFGSGTRLTVV.

V usage is TRBV12-3 or TRBV12-4 and J usage is TRBJ2-2; D uncertain. The CDR3 totals 13 residues. V was clipped by 3 bases and J by 6 bases, with 8 bases between them. This CDR3 is CASSFLFPGELFF. The DNA for the CDR3 is TGTGCCAGCAGTTTCCTATTTCCCGGGGAGCTGTTTTTT.

V gene TRBV19 combines with J gene TRBJ2-3, with 7 bases lining up with TRBD1. CDR1 is LNHDA, CDR2 SQIVND, per germline (reference sequence). V trimming: 2 bases; J trimming: 4 bases; junction bases outside the gene matches: 3. The CDR3 extends over 14 amino acids. In DNA, the CDR3 is TGTGCCAGTAGTATAACAGGGGAATCAGATACGCAGTATTTT. Translation gives CASSITGESDTQYF.

The chain joins TRBV10-3 to TRBJ2-1; 9 bases are a match to TRBD2. Germline loops: CDR1 ENHRY, CDR2 SYGVKD. V shed 7 bases and J 8 bases; nucleotides not matched to a gene: 12. The CDR3 sequence is 15 residues long. CDR3 loop: CAINARREGPDEQFF. The DNA for the CDR3 is TGTGCCATCAATGCTCGGCGGGAGGGCCCGGATGAGCAGTTCTTC.

This rearrangement joins TRBV11-1 to TRBJ2-5; tentatively, D is TRBD2 (6 bases). The V end lost 5 bases, the J end lost 0 bases, and 10 bases lay between the germline ends. Germline V gives CDR1 SGHAT, CDR2 FQDESV (reference sequence). CDR3 size: 14 residues. CDR3 DNA sequence: TGTGCCAGCAGCATGGACTATAACCAAGAGACCCAGTACTTC. Translated, it gives CASSMDYNQETQYF.

On this clone itself: In this CDR3 the conserved last residue, phenylalanine or tryptophan, is missing, so a read error is likely. This chain joins TRBV7-2 and TRBJ1-2, with 10 bases identical to TRBD1. V shed 1 base, J shed 2 bases, and the junction held 4 bases outside the gene matches. The germline CDR1 and CDR2 sequences are SGHTA and FQGNSA. CDR3 size: 16 residues. The CDR3 region is CASSLVPGQGNYGYTL. In nucleotides, the CDR3 is TGTGCCAGCAGCTTAGTGCCGGGACAGGGGAACTATGGCTACACCCTC.

This rearrangement joins TRBV16 to TRBJ1-4; D is perhaps TRBD1 (5 bases). The CDR3 totals 16 residues. Germline assignment: CDR1 KGHSY and CDR2 FQNENV. Trimming took 5 bases from V and 3 from J, leaving 16 bases between them. In DNA, the CDR3 is TGTGCCAGCAGCGGGCCTGGAGGGGTTGCTAATGAAAAACTGTTTTTT. Translation gives CASSGPGGVANEKLFF. Full variable domain (missing parts from reference TRBV16 and TRBJ1-4): GEEVAQTPKHLVRGEGQKAKLYCAPIKGHSYVFWYQQVLKNEFKFLISFQNENVFDETGMPKERFSAKCLPNSPCSLEIQATKLEDSAVYFCASSGPGGVANEKLFFGSGTQLSVL.

The V gene is TRBV9, the J gene TRBJ2-5; tentatively, D is TRBD2 (6 bases). There are 14 residues in the CDR3. Trimming shortened V by 2 bases and J by 3 bases, and 11 bases separated the two germline ends. The V gene's germline CDR1 is SGDLS and CDR2 YYNGEE. The CDR3 loop reads CASSVGSRKETQYF. In DNA form, the CDR3 reads TGTGCCAGCAGCGTCGGGAGCCGGAAAGAGACCCAGTACTTC. Full variable domain (missing parts from reference TRBV9 and TRBJ2-5): DSGVTQTPKHLITATGQRVTLRCSPRSGDLSVYWYQQSLDQGLQFLIQYYNGEERAKGNILERFSAQQFPDLHSELNLSSLELGDSALYFCASSVGSRKETQYFGPGTRLLVL.

A single count supports this clone. The gene calls are TRBV7-6 and TRBJ2-2, with D perhaps TRBD1 (6 bases). Trimming removed 8 bases from V and 4 bases from J, with 14 bases in between. This CDR3 is built from 14 residues. Per the germline V gene, CDR1 is SGHVS and CDR2 is FNYEAQ. CDR3 amino acids: CASRTGSSTGELFF. The CDR3 DNA sequence: TGTGCCAGCCGAACAGGGAGTTCCACCGGGGAGCTGTTTTTT.

The chain combines TRBV13 with TRBJ2-2, with D uncertain. There are 13 residues in the CDR3. Germline lookup yields CDR1 PRHDT and CDR2 FYEKMQ (reference sequence). Trimming took off 9 bases at V and 6 bases at J, with 14 bases between the two ends. CDR3 protein: CASTLRLPGELFF. In DNA, the CDR3 is TGTGCCAGTACCCTGAGACTCCCCGGGGAGCTGTTTTTT.

The chain recombines TRBV6-5 with TRBJ1-1, with a weak D call TRBD1 (6 bases). Deletions cut 0 bases from V and 3 bases from J, with 14 bases between. Looked up from germline, CDR1 is MNHEY and CDR2 is SVGAGI. The CDR3 has 16 residues. DNA of the CDR3: TGTGCCAGCAGTTACTCGTCTGGACAGTTGTACACTGAAGCTTTCTTT. Translated, it gives CASSYSSGQLYTEAFF.

This clone was detected only a few times. The V and J genes are TRBV10-3 and TRBJ2-7; TRBD1 matches 12 bases. There are 14 residues in the CDR3. Germline-derived CDR1 and CDR2 are ENHRY and SYGVKD. The junction had 1 base not matched to a gene; V was cut back by 2 bases and J by 5 bases. For the CDR3, the DNA is TGTGCCATCAGTGAGGGGACAGGGGGCGACGAGCAGTACTTC. Encoded protein: CAISEGTGGDEQYF.

The rearrangement uses TRBV28 and TRBJ2-3; D possibly corresponds to TRBD2 (5 bases). CDR1 is MDHEN, CDR2 SYDVKM, per germline. Trimming shortened V by 5 bases and J by 0 bases, and 21 bases separated the two germline ends. This CDR3 spans 18 amino acids. The CDR3: CASSPLWAGSFSTDTQYF. As DNA, the CDR3 is TGTGCCAGCAGTCCCCTTTGGGCGGGCTCCTTTAGCACAGATACGCAGTATTTT.

The chain recombines TRBV3-1 (or the pseudogene TRBV3-2) with TRBJ2-3; D is uncertain. The CDR3 is made up of 13 amino acids. The V gene lost 0 bases and the J gene lost 6 bases, with 7 bases spanning the gap. CDR1 LGHDT and CDR2 YNNKEL come from the germline V gene (reference sequence). CDR3 DNA: TGTGCCAGCAGCCAAGAACCCCCCGATACGCAGTATTTT. Translating it yields CASSQEPPDTQYF.

The CDR3 DNA is TGTGCCACCAGCAGAGATGGGATTTCACCCCTCCACTTT. Protein product: CATSRDGISPLHF. The chain uses TRBV15 and TRBJ1-6; D is unclear. Germline-derived CDR1 and CDR2 are LNHNV and YYDKDF (reference sequence). The CDR3 covers 13 residues. The V gene lost 0 bases and the J gene lost 9 bases, with 6 bases spanning the gap.

This sequence joins TRBV7-9 and TRBJ2-6, with 14 bases lining up with TRBD2. The CDR3 has 18 residues. The germline V gene encodes CDR1 SEHNR and CDR2 FQNEAQ (reference sequence). Losses at the gene ends were 5 bases for V and 3 bases for J; bases not matched to a gene: 6. This CDR3 reads CASSQGTSGRGGANVLTF. CDR3 sequence (DNA): TGTGCCAGCAGCCAAGGGACTAGCGGGAGAGGTGGGGCCAACGTCCTGACTTTC.

This sequence joins TRBV10-3 and TRBJ2-1; 9 bases align to TRBD2. The CDR3 covers 15 residues. V gave up 4 bases and J gave up 8 bases; unmatched junction bases: 9. Per the germline V gene, CDR1 is ENHRY and CDR2 is SYGVKD. CDR3 sequence reads: CAISGRGGARDEQFF. The CDR3 DNA is TGTGCCATCAGTGGCCGCGGGGGGGCCCGCGATGAGCAGTTCTTC.

CDR3 nucleotide sequence: TGTGCCAGCAGCCACGCCGGGACAGGGCTGTATCAGCCCCAGCATTTT. Protein sequence: CASSHAGTGLYQPQHF. The chain combines TRBV5-8 with TRBJ1-5, with 9 bases that match TRBD1. V trimming: 4 bases; J trimming: 5 bases; junction bases outside the gene matches: 10. Germline CDR1 and CDR2: SGHTS and YDEGEE. The length of the CDR3 is 16 residues.

The rearrangement links TRBV18 to TRBJ1-6; D is unresolved. Trimming cost V 2 bases and J 8 bases, with 7 bases left between them. Looked up from germline, CDR1 is KGHSH and CDR2 is LQKENI. The CDR3 has 13 amino acids. CDR3 sequence reads: CASSPNWDSPLHF. The CDR3 DNA is TGTGCCAGCTCACCAAATTGGGATTCACCCCTCCACTTT.

This chain connects TRBV7-3 to TRBJ2-2; possibly TRBD1 or TRBD2 for D (5 bases each). Trimming removed 5 bases at V and 7 bases at J, with 14 bases between. The germline CDR1 and CDR2 sequences are SGHTA and FQGTGA. The CDR3 consists of 14 residues. The DNA of the CDR3 is TGTGCCAGCAGCCTCGGGGCGGCCAACGGGGAGCTGTTTTTT. Amino acid sequence: CASSLGAANGELFF.

The gene calls are TRBV14 and TRBJ2-7; the D is unclear. The CDR3 is 16 residues long. V lost 5 bases to trimming and J lost 3 bases, with 20 bases between them. The V gene's germline CDR1 is SGHDN and CDR2 FVKESK. CDR3 bases: TGTGCCAGCAGCAATCGAGTTGGCCAGCTTTTCTACGAGCAGTACTTC. Encoded protein: CASSNRVGQLFYEQYF.

This clone was seen a handful of times. J is TRBJ1-1 and V is TRBV6-6, with D unresolved. The CDR3 covers 11 residues. Germline assignment: CDR1 MNHNY and CDR2 SVGAGI (reference sequence). V gave up 7 bases and J gave up 6 bases, with 9 bases separating them. The CDR3 loop reads CASTEGPEAFF. CDR3 bases: TGTGCCAGCACTGAAGGGCCTGAAGCTTTCTTT.

The chain is built from TRBV10-3 and TRBJ2-1; possible D gene TRBD2, 5 bases. Germline loops: CDR1 ENHRY, CDR2 SYGVKD. The CDR3 has 14 residues. Deletions cut 3 bases from V and 3 bases from J, with 9 bases between. The CDR3 protein is CAISEPGLYNEQFF. The CDR3 DNA reads TGTGCCATCAGTGAACCCGGACTCTACAATGAGCAGTTCTTC.